This TCR beta chain was recovered during a study of tissue T cells after allogeneic stem cell transplantation. Study-wide results and limits: Shared clones across patients were few; motif clustering revealed tissue-specific shared signatures. Anatomically similar tissues had similar TCR repertoires within each patient. Only a limited share of tissue TCRs appeared in blood or spleen.

This clone was recorded once. Its target is not known. Gene names follow the mouse nomenclature. The read is 1 residue too short to cover the CDR3 end, so that end is filled in from the germline J gene. This CDR3 contains 12 residues. Germline lookup yields CDR1 LGHNA and CDR2 YSYQKL. Trimming stripped 1 base from V and 4 bases from J, with 3 bases between. Sequencing of TCRbeta CDR3 at survey depth gave sequences and template counts. Produced via immunoSEQ multiplex PCR; TCRdb's table is partial and in-frame only. The repertoire holds about 48,000 clones, with roughly 73% as singletons. The sample was sorted cells pooled from one or two spleens. The TCR sequence derives from a pool of C57BL/6 mice in good health. This chain uses TRBV2 with TRBJ2-4; D call uncertain. The CDR3 region is CASSQVENTLYF. The covered CDR3 bases are TGTGCCAGCAGCCAAGTCGAAAACACCTTGTAC.